A single sample is the source of the 4 T cell receptor beta chains below, sequenced in a study of shared clonotypes between healthy human individuals. Some clones are missing from TCRdb's copy, which holds only in-frame ones; the method was immunoSEQ multiplex PCR. The sample lists some 2,500,000 clones, about 90% seen once, with about 0.36% in the top ten. Sequencing used naive CD4+ T cells from PBMCs. The subset is: CD45RA+ positively selected. These receptor sequences come from a man aged 18-30 years in good health. Some clones in this sample may be carry-over from other donors' samples.

The chain links TRBV7-8 to TRBJ1-1, with a possible D match to TRBD1 (6 bases). V lost 3 bases and J 4 bases, leaving 15 bases between the germline ends. The CDR3 runs 15 residues. In germline, CDR1 is SGHVS, CDR2 FQNEAQ. The CDR3 bases are TGTGCCAGCAGCTTGTTCGGGGGGCAGGGCACTGAAGCTTTCTTT. Translated, it gives CASSLFGGQGTEAFF.

A remark on this clone: This same CDR3 is encoded by further DNA sequences in the sample. The V gene is TRBV5-1, the J gene TRBJ2-2; 7 nucleotides match TRBD1. V was clipped by 4 bases and J by 1 base; unmatched bases: 4. The length of the CDR3 is 15 residues. Looked up from germline, CDR1 is SGHRS and CDR2 is YFSETQ. The CDR3 DNA reads as TGCGCCAGCAGCCCGACAGGGCGGAACACCGGGGAGCTGTTTTTT. Translated, it gives CASSPTGRNTGELFF.

V usage is TRBV5-4 and J usage is TRBJ2-2, with D possibly TRBD2 on 6 matching bases. CDR1 and CDR2 (germline): SGHNT, YYREEE (reference sequence). V was cut by 3 bases and J by 3 bases, with 18 bases left in between. This CDR3 is 17 amino acids long. CDR3 protein: CASSSNLGGKYTGELFF. The CDR3 coding sequence is TGTGCCAGCAGCTCGAACCTTGGCGGGAAGTACACCGGGGAGCTGTTTTTT.

The gene calls are TRBV9 and TRBJ2-2; no firm D call. This CDR3 spans 14 amino acids. Looked up from germline, CDR1 is SGDLS and CDR2 is YYNGEE. The V gene lost 4 bases and the J gene lost 8 bases, with 15 bases spanning the gap. CDR3 region: CASSPGSVPGELFF. The CDR3 DNA sequence: TGTGCCAGCAGCCCCGGTTCCGTTCCGGGGGAGCTGTTTTTT.